This TCR beta chain was found in a study of cytomegalovirus exposure and HLA in healthy donors. This table comes from immunoSEQ multiplex PCR, and its TCRdb copy is limited to in-frame clones, with some not included. The sample holds over 50,000 clones, about 96% seen once. Germline values: CDR1 SGHRS, CDR2 YFSETQ. The CDR3 has 15 residues. The ends were cut back, 4 bases at V and 1 base at J, with 15 bases in the middle. This TCR was sampled from a woman under 30 in good health and CMV-seronegative. The V call is TRBV5-1, the J call TRBJ2-7; tentative D call: TRBD1 (6 bases). Material: PBMCs. The CDR3 protein is CASSTKTGTSYEQYF. In DNA, the CDR3 is TGCGCCAGCAGCACCAAGACAGGCACTTCCTACGAGCAGTACTTC.